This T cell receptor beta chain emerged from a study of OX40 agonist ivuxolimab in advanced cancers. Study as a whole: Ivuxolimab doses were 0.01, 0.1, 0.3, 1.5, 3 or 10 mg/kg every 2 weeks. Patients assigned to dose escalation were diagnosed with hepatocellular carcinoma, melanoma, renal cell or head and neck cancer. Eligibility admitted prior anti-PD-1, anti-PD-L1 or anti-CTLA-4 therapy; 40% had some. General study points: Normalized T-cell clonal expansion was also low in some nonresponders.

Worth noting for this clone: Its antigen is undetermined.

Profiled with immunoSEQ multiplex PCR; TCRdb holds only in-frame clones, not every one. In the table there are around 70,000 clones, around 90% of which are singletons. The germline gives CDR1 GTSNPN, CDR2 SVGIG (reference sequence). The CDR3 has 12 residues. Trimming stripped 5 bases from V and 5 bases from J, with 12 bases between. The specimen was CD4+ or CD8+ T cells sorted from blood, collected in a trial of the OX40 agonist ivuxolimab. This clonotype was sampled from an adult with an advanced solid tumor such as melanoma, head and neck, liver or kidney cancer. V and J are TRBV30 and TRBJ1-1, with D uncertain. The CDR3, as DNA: TGTGCCTGGTCCGGGGATCGGACTGAAGCTTTCTTT. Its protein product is CAWSGDRTEAFF.